This TCR beta chain was recorded in a study of OX40 agonist ivuxolimab in advanced cancers. Study background: Partial responses were seen in three patients, one with hepatocellular carcinoma and two with cutaneous melanoma.

On this clone: Antigen: not known.

The V and J ends lost 4 bases and 1 base respectively, with 11 bases between them. Germline-derived CDR1 and CDR2 are SGHNT and YYREEE (reference sequence). The CDR3 sequence is 14 residues long. General study results and limits: Antigen specificity of clonally expanded peripheral T cells was not established.

The data were produced by immunoSEQ multiplex PCR, yet TCRdb's version contains in-frame clones alone and is incomplete. In the table there are under 90,000 clones, more than 70% of which are singletons. The source of this sequence is an adult with an advanced solid tumor such as melanoma, head and neck, liver or kidney cancer. Source: CD4+ or CD8+ T cells sorted from blood, taken in a trial of the OX40 agonist ivuxolimab. The gene calls are TRBV5-4 and TRBJ1-1; weak D call: TRBD1 (6 bases). The CDR3 spells CASSRSGQNTEAFF. Here the CDR3 DNA reads TGTGCCAGCAGCCGCTCGGGACAGAACACTGAAGCTTTCTTT. The variable domain in full, with the rest retrieved from reference TRBV5-4 and TRBJ1-1, is ETGVTQSPTHLIKTRGQQVTLRCSSQSGHNTVSWYQQALGQGPQFIFQYYREEENGRGNFPPRFSGLQFPNYSSELNVNALELDDSALYLCASSRSGQNTEAFFGQGTRLTVV.